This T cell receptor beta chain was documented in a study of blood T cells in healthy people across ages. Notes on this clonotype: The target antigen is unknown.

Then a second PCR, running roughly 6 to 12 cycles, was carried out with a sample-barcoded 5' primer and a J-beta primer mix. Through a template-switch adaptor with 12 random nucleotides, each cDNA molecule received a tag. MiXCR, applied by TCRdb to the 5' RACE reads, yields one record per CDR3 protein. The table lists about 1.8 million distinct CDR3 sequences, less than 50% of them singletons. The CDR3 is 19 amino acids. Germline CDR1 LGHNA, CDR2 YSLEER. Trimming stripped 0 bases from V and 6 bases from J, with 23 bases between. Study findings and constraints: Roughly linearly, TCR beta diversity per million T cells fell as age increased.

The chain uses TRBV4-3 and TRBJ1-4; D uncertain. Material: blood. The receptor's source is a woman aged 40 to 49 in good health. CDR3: CASSQDKRWARVSHEKLFF. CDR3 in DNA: TGCGCCAGCAGCCAAGATAAAAGATGGGCTAGGGTATCCCATGAAAAACTGTTTTTT.